This T cell receptor beta chain was documented in a study of breast tumors, draining lymph nodes, adjacent tissues. TCRdb reanalysed the multiplex PCR reads using MiXCR and keeps one entry per CDR3 protein. The sample carries about 140,000 distinct CDR3 sequences, approximately 29% recorded once. The CDR3 consists of 14 residues. The germline V gene has CDR1 DFQATT and CDR2 SNEGSKA (reference sequence). The ends were cut back, 5 bases at V and 4 bases at J, with 17 bases in the middle. This clonotype occurred many times. Its antigen is currently unknown. General study points: Tumor TCR diversity was below lymph nodes but above nontumor tissue. Tumor and nontumor repertoires were significantly more similar in luminal-like than in basal-like breast cancer. The data were judged consistent with most tumor T cells coming from lymph node and expanding in tumor.

The lymph nodes were axillary draining lymph nodes from breast cancer patients. The chain has TRBV20-1 and TRBJ2-5; D is tentatively TRBD1 or TRBD2 (5 bases each). The receptor comes from a female donor with breast cancer. Some clones in this sample may be carry-over from other donors' samples. The specimen was axillary lymph node tissue. CDR3 loop: CSAYGTGEGETQYF. CDR3 coding DNA: TGCAGTGCTTACGGGACCGGGGAAGGAGAGACCCAGTACTTC.